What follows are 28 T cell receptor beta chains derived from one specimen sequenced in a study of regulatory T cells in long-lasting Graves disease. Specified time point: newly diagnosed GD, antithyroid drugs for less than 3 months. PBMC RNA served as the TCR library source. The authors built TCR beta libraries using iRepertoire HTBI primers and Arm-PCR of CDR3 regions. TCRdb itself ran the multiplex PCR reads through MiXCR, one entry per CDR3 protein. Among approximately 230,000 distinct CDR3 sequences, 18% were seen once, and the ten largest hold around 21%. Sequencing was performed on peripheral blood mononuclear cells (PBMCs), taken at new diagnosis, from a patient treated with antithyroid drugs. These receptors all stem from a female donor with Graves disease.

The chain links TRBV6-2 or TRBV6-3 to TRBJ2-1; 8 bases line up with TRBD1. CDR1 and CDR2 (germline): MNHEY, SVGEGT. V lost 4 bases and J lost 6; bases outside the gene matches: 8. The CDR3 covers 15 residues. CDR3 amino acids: CASSSGQVVGNEQFF. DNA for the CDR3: TGTGCCAGCAGTTCGGGACAGGTCGTGGGCAATGAGCAGTTCTTC.

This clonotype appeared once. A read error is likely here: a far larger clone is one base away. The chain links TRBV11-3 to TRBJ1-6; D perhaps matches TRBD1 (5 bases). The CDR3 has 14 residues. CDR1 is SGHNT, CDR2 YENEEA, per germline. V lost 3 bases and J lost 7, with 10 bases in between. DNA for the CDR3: TGTGCCAGCAGCTTGGCAGGGAACAATTCACCCCTCCACTTT. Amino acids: CASSLAGNNSPLHF.

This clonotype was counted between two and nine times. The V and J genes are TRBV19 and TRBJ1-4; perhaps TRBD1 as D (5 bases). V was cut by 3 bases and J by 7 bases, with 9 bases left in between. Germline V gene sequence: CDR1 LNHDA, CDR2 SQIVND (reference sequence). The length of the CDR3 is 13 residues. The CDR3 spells CASSITDSEKLFF. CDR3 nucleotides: TGTGCCAGTAGTATCACTGACAGTGAAAAACTGTTTTTT.

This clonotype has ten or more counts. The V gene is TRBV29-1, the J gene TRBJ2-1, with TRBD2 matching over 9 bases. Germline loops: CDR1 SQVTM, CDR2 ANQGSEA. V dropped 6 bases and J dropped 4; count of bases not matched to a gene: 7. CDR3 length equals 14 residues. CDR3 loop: CSVVAGVGYNEQFF. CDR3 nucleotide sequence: TGCAGCGTCGTAGCGGGAGTGGGTTACAATGAGCAGTTCTTC.

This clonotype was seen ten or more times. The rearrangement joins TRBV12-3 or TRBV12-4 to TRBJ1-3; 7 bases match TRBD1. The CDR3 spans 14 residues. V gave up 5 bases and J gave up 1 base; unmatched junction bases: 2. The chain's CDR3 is CASSQGGSGNTIYF. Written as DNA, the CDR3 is TGTGCCAGCAGTCAGGGGGGGTCTGGAAACACCATATATTTT.

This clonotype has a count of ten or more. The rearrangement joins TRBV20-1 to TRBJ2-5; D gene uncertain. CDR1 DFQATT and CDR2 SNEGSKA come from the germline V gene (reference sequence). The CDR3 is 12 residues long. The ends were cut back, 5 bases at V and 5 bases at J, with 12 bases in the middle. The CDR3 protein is CSAPGKSETQYF. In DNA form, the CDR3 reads TGCAGTGCTCCGGGCAAGAGCGAGACCCAGTACTTC.

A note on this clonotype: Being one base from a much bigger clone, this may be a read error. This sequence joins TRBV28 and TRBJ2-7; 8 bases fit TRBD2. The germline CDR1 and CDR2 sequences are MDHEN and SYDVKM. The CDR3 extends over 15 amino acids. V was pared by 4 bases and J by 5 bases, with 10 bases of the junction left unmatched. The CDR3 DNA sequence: TGTGCCAGCAGTTCCTCCAGTAGCGGGACCCACGAGCAGTACTTC. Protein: CASSSSSSGTHEQYF. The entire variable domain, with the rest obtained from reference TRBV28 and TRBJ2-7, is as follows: DVKVTQSSRYLVKRTGEKVFLECVQDMDHENMFWYRQDPGLGLRLIYFSYDVKMKEKGDIPEGYSVSREKKERFSLILESASTNQTSMYLCASSSSSSGTHEQYFGPGTRLTVT.

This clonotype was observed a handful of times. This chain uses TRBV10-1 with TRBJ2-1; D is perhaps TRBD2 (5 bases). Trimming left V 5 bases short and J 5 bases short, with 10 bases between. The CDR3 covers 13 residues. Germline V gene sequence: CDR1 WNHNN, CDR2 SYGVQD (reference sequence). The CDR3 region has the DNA TGCGCCAGCAGTACGACTATGGACAATGAGCAGTTCTTC. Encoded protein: CASSTTMDNEQFF.

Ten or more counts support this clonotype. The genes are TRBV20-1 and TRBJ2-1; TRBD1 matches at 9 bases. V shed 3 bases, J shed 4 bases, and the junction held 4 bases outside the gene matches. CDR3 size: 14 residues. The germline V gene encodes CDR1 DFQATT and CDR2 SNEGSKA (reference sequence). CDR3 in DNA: TGCAGTGCTAGGGAGACAGGGGGTTACAATGAGCAGTTCTTC. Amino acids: CSARETGGYNEQFF.

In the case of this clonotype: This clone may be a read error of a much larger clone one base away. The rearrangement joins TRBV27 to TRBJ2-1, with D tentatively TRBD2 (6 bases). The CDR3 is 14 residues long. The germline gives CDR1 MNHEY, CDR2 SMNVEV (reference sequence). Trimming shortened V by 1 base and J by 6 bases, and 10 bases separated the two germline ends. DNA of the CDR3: TGTGCCAGCAGTTTATACGGGACTTGCAATGAGCAGTTCTTC. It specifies CASSLYGTCNEQFF.

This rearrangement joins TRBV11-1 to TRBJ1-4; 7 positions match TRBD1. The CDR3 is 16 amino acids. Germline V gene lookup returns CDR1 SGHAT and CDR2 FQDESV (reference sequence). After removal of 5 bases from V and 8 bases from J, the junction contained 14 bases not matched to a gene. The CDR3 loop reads CASSPRDRAVPEKLFF. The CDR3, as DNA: TGTGCCAGCAGCCCGAGGGACAGAGCCGTTCCGGAAAAACTGTTTTTT. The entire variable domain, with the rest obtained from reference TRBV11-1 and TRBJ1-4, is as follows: EAEVAQSPRYKITEKSQAVAFWCDPISGHATLYWYRQILGQGPELLVQFQDESVVDDSQLPKDRFSAERLKGVDSTLKIQPAELGDSAMYLCASSPRDRAVPEKLFFGSGTQLSVL.

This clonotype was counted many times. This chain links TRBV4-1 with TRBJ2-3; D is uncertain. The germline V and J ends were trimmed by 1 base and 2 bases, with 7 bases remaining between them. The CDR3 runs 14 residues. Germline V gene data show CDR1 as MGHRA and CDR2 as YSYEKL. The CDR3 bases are TGCGCCAGCAGCCAAGCCGACTCCACAGATACGCAGTATTTT. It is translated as CASSQADSTDTQYF.

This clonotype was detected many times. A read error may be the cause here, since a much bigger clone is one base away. CDR3 DNA sequence: TGTGCCAGCAGTTTCGGGACTAGCGGTACCTACGAGCAGTACTTC. Protein: CASSFGTSGTYEQYF. The gene calls are TRBV12-3 or TRBV12-4 and TRBJ2-7; 11 nucleotides match TRBD2. CDR3 length: 15 residues. V lost 3 bases, J lost 2 bases, and 3 bases stayed unmatched.

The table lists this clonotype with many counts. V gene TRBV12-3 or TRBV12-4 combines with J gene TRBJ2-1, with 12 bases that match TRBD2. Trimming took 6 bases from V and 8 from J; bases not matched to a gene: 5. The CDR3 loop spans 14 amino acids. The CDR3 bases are TGTGCCAGCAGGTGGACTAGCGGGGATTATGAGCAGTTCTTC. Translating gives CASRWTSGDYEQFF.

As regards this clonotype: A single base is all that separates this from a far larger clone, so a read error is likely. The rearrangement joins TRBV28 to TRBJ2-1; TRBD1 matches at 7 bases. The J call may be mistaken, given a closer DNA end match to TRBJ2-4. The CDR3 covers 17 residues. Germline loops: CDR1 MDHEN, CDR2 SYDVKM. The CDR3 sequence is CVSSSPLQGRVLNIQYF. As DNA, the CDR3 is TGTGTCAGCAGTTCACCGCTACAGGGGCGGGTATTAAACATTCAGTACTTC.

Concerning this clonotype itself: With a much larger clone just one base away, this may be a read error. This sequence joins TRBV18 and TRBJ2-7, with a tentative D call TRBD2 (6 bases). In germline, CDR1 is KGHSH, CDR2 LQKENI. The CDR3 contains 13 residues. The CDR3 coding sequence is TGTGTCAGCTCACCGGGAGCTGGCTACGAGCAGTACTTC. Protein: CVSSPGAGYEQYF.

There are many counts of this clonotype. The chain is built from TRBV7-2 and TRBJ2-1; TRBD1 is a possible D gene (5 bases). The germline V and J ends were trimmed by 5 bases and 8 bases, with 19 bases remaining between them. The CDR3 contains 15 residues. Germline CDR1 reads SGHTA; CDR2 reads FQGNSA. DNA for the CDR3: TGTGCCAGCAGCCCCCGACAGACCCTTGCCTATGAGCAGTTCTTC. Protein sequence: CASSPRQTLAYEQFF.

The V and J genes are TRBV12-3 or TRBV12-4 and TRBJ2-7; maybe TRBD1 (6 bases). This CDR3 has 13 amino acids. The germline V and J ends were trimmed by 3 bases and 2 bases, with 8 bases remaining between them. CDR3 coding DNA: TGTGCCAGCAGTTTCGACAGGACCTACGAGCAGTACTTC. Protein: CASSFDRTYEQYF.

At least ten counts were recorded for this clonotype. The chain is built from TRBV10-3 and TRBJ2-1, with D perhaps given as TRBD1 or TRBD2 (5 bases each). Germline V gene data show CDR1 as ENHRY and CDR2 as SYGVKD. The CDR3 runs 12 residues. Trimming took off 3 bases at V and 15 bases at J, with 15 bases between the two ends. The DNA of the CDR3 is TGTGCCATCAGTGACACTGGGGACGGTATGTTCTTC. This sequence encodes CAISDTGDGMFF.

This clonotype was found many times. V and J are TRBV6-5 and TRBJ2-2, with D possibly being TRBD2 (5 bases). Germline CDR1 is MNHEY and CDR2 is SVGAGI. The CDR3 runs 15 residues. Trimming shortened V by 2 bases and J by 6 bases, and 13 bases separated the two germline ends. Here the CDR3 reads CASSYKPRGAGELFF. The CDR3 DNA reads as TGTGCCAGCAGTTACAAGCCCCGGGGAGCCGGGGAGCTGTTTTTT.

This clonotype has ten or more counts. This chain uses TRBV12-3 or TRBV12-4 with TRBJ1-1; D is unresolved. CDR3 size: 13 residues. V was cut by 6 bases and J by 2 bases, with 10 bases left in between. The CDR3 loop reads CASRATGNTEAFF. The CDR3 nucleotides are TGTGCCAGCAGAGCTACGGGAAACACTGAAGCTTTCTTT.

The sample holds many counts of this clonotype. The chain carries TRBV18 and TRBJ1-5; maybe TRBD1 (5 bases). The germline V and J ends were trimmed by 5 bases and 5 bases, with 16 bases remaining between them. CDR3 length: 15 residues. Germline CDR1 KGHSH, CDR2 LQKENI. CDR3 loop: CASSFEGRDHQPQHF. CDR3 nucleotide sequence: TGTGCCAGCTCATTCGAGGGCAGGGATCATCAGCCCCAGCATTTT. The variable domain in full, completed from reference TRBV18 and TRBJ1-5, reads NAGVMQNPRHLVRRRGQEARLRCSPMKGHSHVYWYRQLPEEGLKFMVYLQKENIIDESGMPKERFSAEFPKEGPSILRIQQVVRGDSAAYFCASSFEGRDHQPQHFGDGTRLSIL.

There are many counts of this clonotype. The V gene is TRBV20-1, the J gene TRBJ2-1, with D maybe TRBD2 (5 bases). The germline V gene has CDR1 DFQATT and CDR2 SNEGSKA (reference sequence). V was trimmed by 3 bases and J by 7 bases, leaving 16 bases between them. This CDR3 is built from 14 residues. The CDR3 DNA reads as TGCAGTGCTAGCCTAAGCGGCCTCGGGAATGAGCAGTTCTTC. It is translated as CSASLSGLGNEQFF.

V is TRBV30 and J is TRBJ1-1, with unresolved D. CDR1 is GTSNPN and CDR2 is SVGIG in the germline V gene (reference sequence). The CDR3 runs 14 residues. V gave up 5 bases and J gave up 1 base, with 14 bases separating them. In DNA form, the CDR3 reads TGTGCCTGGGACGTCCTAAGGTCGAACACTGAAGCTTTCTTT. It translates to CAWDVLRSNTEAFF. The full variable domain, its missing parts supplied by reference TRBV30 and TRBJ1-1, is SQTIHQWPATLVQPVGSPLSLECTVEGTSNPNLYWYRQAAGRGLQLLFYSVGIGQISSEVPQNLSASRPQDRQFILSSKKLLLSDSGFYLCAWDVLRSNTEAFFGQGTRLTVV.

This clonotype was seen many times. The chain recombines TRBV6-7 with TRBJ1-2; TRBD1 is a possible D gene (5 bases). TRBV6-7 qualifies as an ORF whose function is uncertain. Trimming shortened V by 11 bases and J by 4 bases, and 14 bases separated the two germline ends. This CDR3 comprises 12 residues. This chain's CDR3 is CAANRRLYGYTF. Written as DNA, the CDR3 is TGTGCCGCTAACAGGCGCCTCTATGGCTACACCTTC.

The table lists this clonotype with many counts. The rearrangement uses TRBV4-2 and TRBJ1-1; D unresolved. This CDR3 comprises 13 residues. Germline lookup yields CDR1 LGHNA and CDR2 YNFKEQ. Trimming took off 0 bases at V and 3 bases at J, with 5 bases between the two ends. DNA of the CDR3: TGTGCCAGCAGCCAAGATGGGGACACTGAAGCTTTCTTT. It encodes CASSQDGDTEAFF.

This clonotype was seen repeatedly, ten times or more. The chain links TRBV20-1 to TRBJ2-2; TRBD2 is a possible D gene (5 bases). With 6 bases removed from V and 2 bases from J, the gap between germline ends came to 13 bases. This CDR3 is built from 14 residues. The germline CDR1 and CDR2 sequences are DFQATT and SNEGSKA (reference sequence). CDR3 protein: CSARSGPNTGELFF. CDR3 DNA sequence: TGCAGTGCAAGAAGCGGTCCTAACACCGGGGAGCTGTTTTTT.

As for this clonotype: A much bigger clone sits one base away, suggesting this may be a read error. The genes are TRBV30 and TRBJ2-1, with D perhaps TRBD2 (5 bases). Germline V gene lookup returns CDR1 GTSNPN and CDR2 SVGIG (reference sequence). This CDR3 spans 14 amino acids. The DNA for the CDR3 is TGTGCAGCTCCCCCGGTGATGCCTCGGGGTGAGCAGTTCTTC. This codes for CAAPPVMPRGEQFF.